Included here is one T cell receptor (beta chain) sequence, with context. What it binds is not known. This record comes from a study of lymphopenia after photon versus proton radiotherapy. Study-level results: In patients who died, overall survival fell as post-nadir TCR diversity dropped more. Relative stability marked proton patients; photon patients lost diversity and naive cells. Oligoclonal CD8+ Temra expansion after nadir drove photon patients' diversity drop. Only patients who died were analyzed for survival; proton advantage is unproven.

Germline loops: CDR1 MNHEY, CDR2 SVGAGI. The junction had 1 base not matched to a gene; V was cut back by 0 bases and J by 1 base. The CDR3 runs 16 residues. TCRdb's copy holds only in-frame clones and misses some; the assay was immunoSEQ multiplex PCR. The sample lists about 16,000 clones, 80% to 90% occurring once. The chain joins TRBV6-5 to TRBJ2-5; 11 nucleotides match TRBD2. The sequence came from a man between 70 and 80 years old with pancreatic cancer. Source: peripheral blood, taken from a patient treated with proton-based radiotherapy. CDR3 sequence: CASSYSGTSGQETQYF. CDR3 DNA: TGTGCCAGCAGTTACTCCGGGACTAGCGGCCAAGAGACCCAGTACTTC.